This T cell receptor (beta chain) was profiled in a study of neoadjuvant anti-PD-1 for oral cavity cancer. The study, taken as a whole, reports: Each response group had just three patients in TCR analyses.

This clone was seen only once. Its antigen is undetermined. This CDR3 has 14 amino acids. V was cut by 2 bases and J by 4 bases, with 12 bases left in between. CDR1 LNHDA and CDR2 SQIVND come from the germline V gene (reference sequence). Specified time point: after neoadjuvant nivolumab, at surgical resection. PBMCs were not maintained or expanded in culture before analysis. Clones were read by immunoSEQ multiplex PCR, and TCRdb kept only the in-frame ones, dropping some. The data contain thousands of clones, approximately 72% of them singletons. The chain recombines TRBV19 with TRBJ2-7; D possibly uses TRBD1 or TRBD2 (5 bases each). This receptor was obtained from a person aged 35-79 years with oral cavity squamous cell carcinoma. The sample in question was PBMCs, obtained after nivolumab (anti-PD-1) treatment. The DNA of the CDR3 is TGTGCCAGTAGTATAATCCCGGGGCAATACGAGCAGTACTTC. Its translation: CASSIIPGQYEQYF.